This T cell receptor (beta chain) was recovered during a study of T cells in Graves' hyperthyroidism and ophthalmopathy. Study overall: Prior to any treatment, at the point of initial diagnosis, peripheral blood was collected.

Amplification targeted TCR beta CDR3 regions from RNA transcripts. The HTBI set primed first-round TCR CDR3 RT-PCR. One entry per CDR3 protein, called by TCRdb with MiXCR from the multiplex PCR reads. The sample has 300,000 to 450,000 distinct CDR3 sequences, less than 15% seen once. Trimming pared 3 bases from V and 2 bases from J, leaving 17 bases between. The length of the CDR3 is 17 residues. The germline V gene encodes CDR1 SNHLY and CDR2 FYNNEI. The study excluded patients with uncontrolled infection, other autoimmune disease, pregnancy or lactation. Diagnoses rested on clinical symptoms, serum thyroxine and TRAb, thyroid ultrasound and orbital computed tomography. The blood sample predates any ophthalmopathy symptoms, coming from first hyperthyroidism diagnosis. This clonotype was counted at least ten times.

This sequence was found in a man under 40 with Graves' hyperthyroidism that later progressed to Graves' ophthalmopathy. The sample taken for sequencing was blood. The rearrangement joins TRBV2 to TRBJ1-5; tentative D call: TRBD1 (6 bases). CDR3 amino acids: CASSEGNRVRGNQPQHF. The CDR3 coding sequence is TGTGCCAGCAGTGAGGGAAACAGGGTTCGTGGCAATCAGCCCCAGCATTTT.